This T cell receptor beta chain is drawn from a study of blood T cell repertoires in COVID-19. Using immunoSEQ multiplex PCR, the repertoire was profiled, and TCRdb retains in-frame clones only, with some absent. The table shows about 480,000 clones, with 88% occurring only once. With 0 bases removed from V and 5 bases from J, the gap between germline ends came to 14 bases. The CDR3 spans 15 residues. Germline loops: CDR1 SGHRS, CDR2 YFSETQ. The clonotype comes from a middle-aged woman who had recovered from COVID-19. Sequencing was done on a sample of PBMCs or T cells enriched from blood (not recorded which). This chain connects TRBV5-1 to TRBJ2-5; tentative D call: TRBD1 (5 bases). CDR3 sequence reads: CASSLDPGSEETQYF. CDR3 DNA sequence: TGCGCCAGCAGCTTGGACCCAGGGTCGGAGGAGACCCAGTACTTC.